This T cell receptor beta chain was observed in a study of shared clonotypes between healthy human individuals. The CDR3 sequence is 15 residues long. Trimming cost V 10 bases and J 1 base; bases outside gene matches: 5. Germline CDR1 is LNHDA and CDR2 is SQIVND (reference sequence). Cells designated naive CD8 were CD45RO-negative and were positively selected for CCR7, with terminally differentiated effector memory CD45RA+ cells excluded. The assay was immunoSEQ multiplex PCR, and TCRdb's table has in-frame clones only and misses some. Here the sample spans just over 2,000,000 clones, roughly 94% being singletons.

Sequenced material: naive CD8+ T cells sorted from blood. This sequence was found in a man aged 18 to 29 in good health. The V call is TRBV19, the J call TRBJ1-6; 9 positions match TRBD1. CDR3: CATRDRASYNSPLHF. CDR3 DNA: TGTGCCACCAGGGACAGGGCTTCCTATAATTCACCCCTCCACTTT.